The TCR beta chain under discussion was sequenced for a study of blood T cell repertoires in COVID-19. Across the study: COVID-19 samples, acute and convalescent, were from the United States, Italy and Spain. PBMCs, B-cell-depleted T cells, or T cells provided the cDNA or gDNA that made up the material.

Study processing details: Reference gene primer amplification gave nucleated cell count estimates. Using immunoSEQ multiplex PCR, the repertoire was profiled, and TCRdb retains in-frame clones only, with some absent. Clonal size and the V and J genes are those of that table, whereas D and trimming came from the DNA. The repertoire includes some 120,000 clones, almost 70% of them detected once, and 2% to 2.5% sits in the top ten. In this sample, this clone turned up a few times. The V end was cut by 2 bases, the J end by 6 bases, with 11 bases between. The V gene's germline CDR1 is GTSNPN and CDR2 SVGIG (reference sequence). The CDR3 totals 13 residues.

This receptor was taken from a woman aged 70-85 years with acute or convalescent COVID-19. The sample consisted of peripheral blood. This chain joins TRBV30 and TRBJ1-5; D is perhaps TRBD1 (6 bases). CDR3 region: CAWSLNRVQPQHF. CDR3 coding DNA: TGTGCCTGGAGTTTGAACAGGGTTCAGCCCCAGCATTTT.